A selection of T cell receptor beta chains follows, all from one sample in a study of CXCR3-negative and CXCR3-positive naive CD8 T cells. For each CDR3 protein, TCRdb gives one entry from its re-call of the 5' RACE reads, without DNA. The sample table sets out about 120,000 distinct CDR3 sequences. Material for sequencing was naive CXCR3- CD8+ T cells from blood. The receptor source for this set is a human donor in good health. Some clones in this sample may be carry-over from other donors' samples. The CDR3 runs from the conserved cysteine through the conserved F or W.

J gene | V gene | CDR3 protein
TRBJ2-7 | TRBV7-8 | CASSLGTGGTYEQYF
TRBJ2-5 | TRBV15 | CATSPAGSETQYF
TRBJ2-7 | TRBV28 | CASSLFLAGGTYEQYF
TRBJ2-7 | TRBV29-1 | CSVDGTGSYEQYF
TRBJ1-5 | TRBV27 | CASSLHGSLSSNQPQHF
TRBJ2-1 | TRBV7-6 | CASSLAKLAGGPHEQFF
TRBJ1-1 | TRBV29-1 | CSVEVGATEAFF
TRBJ2-7 | TRBV6-6 | CASRESGGPPYEQYF
TRBJ2-2 | TRBV7-6 | CASSPSWQGLSGELFF
TRBJ2-5 | TRBV11-2 | CASSLEWNQETQYF
TRBJ1-5 | TRBV5-5 | CASSLSDYSNQPQHF
TRBJ1-4 | TRBV20-1 | CSATDTTNEKLFF